These T cell receptor beta chains were read from a single sample in a study of blood T cell repertoires in COVID-19. Measured with immunoSEQ multiplex PCR; TCRdb has only the in-frame clones, and not every one. The sample carries hundreds of thousands of clones, approximately 90% recorded once. Input material: PBMCs or T cells enriched from blood (not recorded which). These receptors came from a man aged 25 to 45 who had recovered from COVID-19. Each CDR3 is given with its conserved first and last residue. D genes are given only for firm matches. Not all rows give a size; the values are once, few, many and, for expanded clones, a class.

d_call j_call clone_size v_call cdr3_nt cdr3_aa
NA TRBJ2-2 NA TRBV29-1 TGCAGCGTTCACTCCATGGGGGAGCTGTTTTTT CSVHSMGELFF
NA TRBJ2-7 NA TRBV28 TGTGCCAGCGGACTGACAGGTCAAAGTTCCGAGCAGTACTTC CASGLTGQSSEQYF
TRBD2 TRBJ2-5 NA TRBV3-1/TRBV3-2 TGTGCCAGCAGCCAATTCGGTGTCCCATCTAGCGGTCAAGAGACCCAGTACTTC CASSQFGVPSSGQETQYF
NA TRBJ1-5 NA TRBV19 TGTGCCAGTAGTATCCGTGGGGGCTCCGACAATCAGCCCCAGCATTTT CASSIRGGSDNQPQHF
TRBD2 TRBJ2-3 NA TRBV10-3 TGTGCCATCAGTGACTGGCGGGAGGGCTGGGCAGATACGCAGTATTTT CAISDWREGWADTQYF
NA TRBJ2-3 NA TRBV28 TGTGCCAGCAGTTTAGCGGCCCAAGATACGCAGTATTTT CASSLAAQDTQYF
NA TRBJ1-5 NA TRBV7-9 TGTGCCAGCAGCTCCCGAGCAGGAAACCCCAATCAGCCCCAGCATTTT CASSSRAGNPNQPQHF
TRBD2 TRBJ2-1 NA TRBV18 TGTGCCAGCTCACCACGGACTAGCGGCAGCTCCTACAATGAGCAGTTCTTC CASSPRTSGSSYNEQFF
NA TRBJ2-5 NA TRBV12-3/TRBV12-4 TGTGCCAGCAGCGGGACAACACAAGAGACCCAGTACTTC CASSGTTQETQYF
NA TRBJ2-1 NA TRBV4-1 TGCGCCAGCAGCCACCCCGGGAGCTACAATGAGCAGTTCTTC CASSHPGSYNEQFF
NA TRBJ2-7 NA TRBV19 TGTGCCAGTAGTCCAAGCCAGGGGTTCGAGCAGTACTTC CASSPSQGFEQYF
NA TRBJ1-1 NA TRBV30 TGTGCCTGGAGTGTATCGAGGAGATTCGAAGCTTTCTTT CAWSVSRRFEAFF
NA TRBJ2-1 NA TRBV6-5 TGTGCCACCGTCTATTGGCGAGAAACTAACAATGAGCAGTTCTTC CATVYWRETNNEQFF
NA TRBJ2-7 once TRBV19 TGTGCCAGTACTGGCGGCTACGAGCAGTACTTC CASTGGYEQYF
NA TRBJ2-3 NA TRBV24-1 TGTGCCACCAGTGATTTGAACCGCTATAGCACAGATACGCAGTATTTT CATSDLNRYSTDTQYF
TRBD1 TRBJ1-4 NA TRBV5-6 TGTGCCAGCAGCTTGAGACAGGGCTATAATGAAAAACTGTTTTTT CASSLRQGYNEKLFF
NA TRBJ2-7 NA TRBV28 TGTGCCAGCACCCGCGGGATCTACGAGCAGTACTTC CASTRGIYEQYF
TRBD1 TRBJ1-2 NA TRBV5-1 TGCGCCAGCAGCCTGGGACAGGGGGCTGATGGCTACACCTTC CASSLGQGADGYTF
NA TRBJ1-1 NA TRBV19 TGTGCCAGTAGTACGGACAGACTGAACACTGAAGCTTTCTTT CASSTDRLNTEAFF
TRBD1 TRBJ2-7 NA TRBV27 TGTGCCAGCACTGGACAGGGTCGACGCGAGCAGTACTTC CASTGQGRREQYF
NA TRBJ1-1 NA TRBV6-5 TGTGCCAGCAGGAAACCACAGGGCGGCGCTGAAGCTTTCTTT CASRKPQGGAEAFF
NA TRBJ2-1 NA TRBV3-1/TRBV3-2 TGTGCCAGCAGCCACCGCGGAGAGATCAATGAGCAGTTCTTC CASSHRGEINEQFF
NA TRBJ2-5 NA TRBV4-1 TGCGCCAGCAGCGGTAGCGGAGCCCCTCAAGAGACCCAGTACTTC CASSGSGAPQETQYF
TRBD1 TRBJ2-7 once TRBV15 TGTGCCACCAGCGGGGACAGGGCCTACGAGCAGTACTTC CATSGDRAYEQYF
NA TRBJ1-6 NA TRBV5-1 TGCGCCAGCAGCTCGGACAGAAATTCACCCCTCCACTTT CASSSDRNSPLHF
TRBD1 TRBJ1-2 NA TRBV7-2 TGTGCCAGCAGCCTCTGGACAGGGAACTATGGCTACACCTTC CASSLWTGNYGYTF
TRBD1 TRBJ1-5 NA TRBV18 TGTGCCAGCTCACTATCCCGGGACAGAGGGACCCAGCATTTT CASSLSRDRGTQHF
NA TRBJ1-3 NA TRBV19 TGTGCCAGTAGCTTCAACAGGTACTCTGGAAACACCATATATTTT CASSFNRYSGNTIYF
TRBD2 TRBJ2-2 NA TRBV5-1 TGCGCCAGCAGCTGGGACGCCGCGACTAGCCTTTCCGGGGAGCTGTTTTTT CASSWDAATSLSGELFF
TRBD1 TRBJ2-2 NA TRBV7-3 TGTGCCAGCAGCATCGCAGGGGGCGGCACCGGGGAGCTGTTTTTT CASSIAGGGTGELFF
NA TRBJ2-1 once TRBV27 TGTGCCAGCAGTTTAGTTGGAGATGAGCAGTTCTTC CASSLVGDEQFF
NA TRBJ2-7 NA TRBV29-1 TGCAGCGTTCTTCGTCGGCTAGACTTCCACGAGCAGTACTTC CSVLRRLDFHEQYF
NA TRBJ2-1 NA TRBV2 TGTGCCAGCAGTGGCTCGGTTTTGCAGTTCTTC CASSGSVLQFF
NA TRBJ2-7 NA TRBV6-5 TGTGCCAGCAGTTACAATCGGGAGTCCTACGAGCAGTACTTC CASSYNRESYEQYF
TRBD2 TRBJ2-3 NA TRBV19 TGTGCCAGTAGTATCAAATCGACTAGCGGGAGGGGTAGCACAGATACGCAGTATTTT CASSIKSTSGRGSTDTQYF
NA TRBJ2-7 NA TRBV7-9 TGTGCCAGCAGCTTCGGACAGAGCTCCTACGAGCAGTACTTC CASSFGQSSYEQYF
NA TRBJ2-7 once TRBV7-9 TGTGCCAGCAGCTTATTGGAGCTCCCACGCGGGGCCTACGAGCAGTACTTC CASSLLELPRGAYEQYF
TRBD1 TRBJ1-2 NA TRBV19 TGTGCCAGTAGTACGAACCCGGGACAGCGCAGCGTAGGCTACACCTTC CASSTNPGQRSVGYTF
NA TRBJ2-5 NA TRBV6-5 TGTGCCAGCAAGACAGACCGCCGGGAGACCCAGTACTTC CASKTDRRETQYF
TRBD2 TRBJ2-1 NA TRBV10-1 TGCGCCAGCAGTGGGGGCCGACTAGCGGAGCAGCAGTTCTTC CASSGGRLAEQQFF
NA TRBJ1-2 NA TRBV2 TGTGCCAGCAGTGAAAACGAGGCTAACTATGGCTACACCTTC CASSENEANYGYTF
NA TRBJ2-1 NA TRBV6-4 TGTGCCAGCAGTGACTACCCTCGGTATGAGCAGTTCTTC CASSDYPRYEQFF
NA TRBJ2-5 NA TRBV7-9 TGTGCCAGCAGCTTACTGGCATACCAAGAGACCCAGTACTTC CASSLLAYQETQYF
TRBD2 TRBJ2-6 NA TRBV10-2 TGCGCCAGCAGTGGGACTAGCGGGAAGGGTGGGGCCAACGTCCTGACTTTC CASSGTSGKGGANVLTF
NA TRBJ1-6 NA TRBV10-3 TGTGCCATCAGTGAGCAGGGTGGAAAATCACCCCTCCACTTT CAISEQGGKSPLHF
NA TRBJ2-3 NA TRBV10-3 TGTGCCATCAGTGATCTAGTGAGCAAAACAGATACGCAGTATTTT CAISDLVSKTDTQYF
NA TRBJ2-2 NA TRBV6-5 TGTGCCAGCTCCTTCTGGCTAGGGAACACCGGGGAGCTGTTTTTT CASSFWLGNTGELFF
TRBD2 TRBJ2-3 NA TRBV2 TGTGCCAGCAGTGAAACTAGCGGGAGTGGTAATACGCAGTATTTT CASSETSGSGNTQYF
TRBD2 TRBJ2-1 NA TRBV29-1 TGCAGCGTTGTATTAGGGACTAGCGGAATATCCTACAATGAGCAGTTCTTC CSVVLGTSGISYNEQFF
NA TRBJ1-1 NA TRBV28 TGTGCCAGCAGTTCAAGAGGGGGATCCACTGAAGCTTTCTTT CASSSRGGSTEAFF
NA TRBJ1-4 NA TRBV4-1 TGCGCCAGCAGCCTCGGTCCCTTCCCGACTAATGAAAAACTGTTTTTT CASSLGPFPTNEKLFF
NA TRBJ1-6 NA TRBV7-9 TGTGCCAGCAGCTTAGGGACACGGACCAATTCACCCCTCCACTTT CASSLGTRTNSPLHF
NA TRBJ1-4 NA TRBV29-1 TGCAGCGTTGAGGCGGGGGATACGGGTGAAAAACTGTTTTTT CSVEAGDTGEKLFF
NA TRBJ2-3 NA TRBV5-4 TGTGCCAGCAGCTTGGCCAGGGCGGGCACAGATACGCAGTATTTT CASSLARAGTDTQYF